These 30 T cell receptor beta chains were sequenced from one sample in a study of OX40 agonist ivuxolimab in advanced cancers. Measured with immunoSEQ multiplex PCR; TCRdb has only the in-frame clones, and not every one. Of about 51,000 clones listed, around 77% are singletons. Material: CD4+ or CD8+ T cells sorted from blood, obtained in a trial of the OX40 agonist ivuxolimab. These receptors were taken from an adult with an advanced solid tumor such as melanoma, head and neck, liver or kidney cancer.

The chain links TRBV7-9 to TRBJ2-2; TRBD2 agrees at 8 bases. CDR1 is SEHNR and CDR2 is FQNEAQ in the germline V gene (reference sequence). The CDR3 extends over 14 amino acids. V lost 2 bases to trimming and J lost 6 bases; unmatched junction nucleotides: 2. For the CDR3, the DNA is TGTGCCAGCAGCTTAAGCGGGAGACCCGGGGAGCTGTTTTTT. It specifies CASSLSGRPGELFF.

This clone has just one count. This CDR3 is CASSIGGGQGSNQPQHF. CDR3 nucleotide sequence: TGTGCCAGTAGTATAGGTGGGGGACAGGGAAGCAATCAGCCCCAGCATTTT. J is TRBJ1-5 and V is TRBV19; 9 nucleotides align to TRBD1. V lost 1 base to trimming and J lost 1 base; unmatched junction nucleotides: 5. The CDR3 consists of 17 residues. Germline CDR1 and CDR2: LNHDA and SQIVND (reference sequence).

V gene TRBV5-6 combines with J gene TRBJ1-2; possible D gene TRBD1, 5 bases. Trimming removed 3 bases from V and 6 bases from J, with 9 bases in between. CDR3 length: 12 residues. The V gene's germline CDR1 is SGHDT and CDR2 YYEEEE. Here the CDR3 DNA reads TGTGCCAGCAGCTGGGGGACTAATGGCTACACCTTC. Translated, it gives CASSWGTNGYTF.

The chain employs TRBV12-5 and TRBJ1-6; D unresolved. The CDR3 is 13 residues long. Germline loops: CDR1 LGHNT, CDR2 FRNRAP. The germline V and J ends were trimmed by 0 bases and 7 bases, with 4 bases remaining between them. The CDR3 region is CASGLVDNSPLHF. In DNA, the CDR3 is TGTGCTAGTGGTTTGGTTGACAATTCACCCCTCCACTTT.

V usage is TRBV7-6 and J usage is TRBJ1-1; TRBD1 matches 7 bases. CDR1 and CDR2 (germline): SGHVS, FNYEAQ. The trim removed 3 bases at V and 1 base at J, leaving 5 bases unmatched. The CDR3 loop spans 15 amino acids. The CDR3 reads CASSFQWTGNTEAFF. The CDR3 bases are TGTGCCAGCAGCTTCCAGTGGACAGGGAACACTGAAGCTTTCTTT. The full variable domain, rest sourced from reference TRBV7-6 and TRBJ1-1, is GAGVSQSPRYKVTKRGQDVALRCDPISGHVSLYWYRQALGQGPEFLTYFNYEAQQDKSGLPNDRFSAERPEGSISTLTIQRTEQRDSAMYRCASSFQWTGNTEAFFGQGTRLTVV.

The chain uses TRBV7-9 and TRBJ2-2; TRBD2 matches at 7 bases. The ends lost 2 bases at V and 4 bases at J; junction bases unmatched: 10. The CDR3 contains 17 residues. Per the germline V gene, CDR1 is SEHNR and CDR2 is FQNEAQ (reference sequence). This CDR3 is CASSLLPSSGPTGELFF. The CDR3 DNA follows: TGTGCCAGCAGCTTATTGCCAAGTAGCGGGCCCACCGGGGAGCTGTTTTTT. The full variable domain, its missing parts supplied by reference TRBV7-9 and TRBJ2-2, is DTGVSQNPRHKITKRGQNVTFRCDPISEHNRLYWYRQTLGQGPEFLTYFQNEAQLEKSRLLSDRFSAERPKGSFSTLEIQRTEQGDSAMYLCASSLLPSSGPTGELFFGEGSRLTVL.

There are a few counts of this clone. The V and J genes are TRBV15 and TRBJ1-6; a possible D gene is TRBD1 (5 bases). Germline assignment: CDR1 LNHNV and CDR2 YYDKDF (reference sequence). The CDR3 is 15 amino acids. V was trimmed by 6 bases and J by 7 bases, leaving 16 bases between them. CDR3 in DNA: TGTGCCACCAGTCGGTCGGGGGACGGAAATTCACCCCTCCACTTT. Protein: CATSRSGDGNSPLHF. Filled out from reference TRBV15 and TRBJ1-6, the complete variable domain reads DAMVIQNPRYQVTQFGKPVTLSCSQTLNHNVMYWYQQKSSQAPKLLFHYYDKDFNNEADTPDNFQSRRPNTSFCFLDIRSPGLGDTAMYLCATSRSGDGNSPLHFGNGTRLTVT.

DNA for the CDR3: TGTGCCAGTAGCAACAGGGGGGGCTACACCTTC. Translating it yields CASSNRGGYTF. The chain is built from TRBV21-1 and TRBJ1-2; TRBD1 is the table's D call and was not checked against the DNA. TRBV21-1 is tagged as a pseudogene. The CDR3 has 11 amino acids.

The chain employs TRBV29-1 and TRBJ1-1, with 7 positions matching TRBD1. The CDR3 is made up of 16 amino acids. CDR1 is SQVTM, CDR2 ANQGSEA, per germline. The ends lost 0 bases at V and 3 bases at J; junction bases unmatched: 10. CDR3 sequence: CSVEDRNTGEHTEAFF. The CDR3, as DNA: TGCAGCGTTGAAGATCGAAATACAGGGGAGCACACTGAAGCTTTCTTT. Combining the CDR3 with reference TRBV29-1 and TRBJ1-1 gives the whole variable domain SAVISQKPSRDICQRGTSLTIQCQVDSQVTMMFWYRQQPGQSLTLIATANQGSEATYESGFVIDKFPISRPNLTFSTLTVSNMSPEDSSIYLCSVEDRNTGEHTEAFFGQGTRLTVV.

The rearrangement joins TRBV28 to TRBJ1-1; D perhaps matches TRBD1 (6 bases). The CDR3 totals 13 residues. V lost 9 bases and J 1 base, leaving 12 bases between the germline ends. The germline CDR1 and CDR2 sequences are MDHEN and SYDVKM. For the CDR3, the DNA is TGTGCCAGTCTTGACAGGCCGAACACTGAAGCTTTCTTT. Translating gives CASLDRPNTEAFF.

The V gene is TRBV27, the J gene TRBJ2-7; no clear D. Trimming took off 0 bases at V and 3 bases at J, with 15 bases between the two ends. Per germline, CDR1 MNHEY and CDR2 SMNVEV (reference sequence). The length of the CDR3 is 16 residues. The CDR3 here is CASSLSPPSIGYEQYF. CDR3 nucleotides: TGTGCCAGCAGTTTATCCCCTCCTTCGATAGGCTACGAGCAGTACTTC.

The chain uses TRBV2 and TRBJ1-1, with 9 nucleotides matching TRBD1. Trimming took 7 bases from V and 6 from J; bases not matched to a gene: 6. Germline V CDR1 and CDR2: SNHLY, FYNNEI. The CDR3 loop spans 13 amino acids. CDR3 region: CASTKGQGAEAFF. The DNA of the CDR3 is TGTGCCAGCACCAAGGGACAGGGCGCTGAAGCTTTCTTT.

V and J are TRBV11-2 and TRBJ2-3, with a weak D call TRBD2 (6 bases). Trimming cost V 5 bases and J 1 base, with 19 bases left between them. The CDR3 spans 17 residues. Per the germline V gene, CDR1 is SGHAT and CDR2 is FQNNGV. This chain's CDR3 is CASSVRNWGTGTDTQYF. DNA for the CDR3: TGTGCCAGCAGCGTCCGTAATTGGGGGACTGGCACAGATACGCAGTATTTT.

This chain links TRBV4-1 with TRBJ2-1, with D perhaps TRBD1 or TRBD2 (6 bases each). Trimming removed 6 bases from V and 0 bases from J, with 15 bases in between. CDR1 is MGHRA and CDR2 is YSYEKL in the germline V gene. The CDR3 loop spans 16 amino acids. CDR3 in amino acids: CASRGLGGRSYNEQFF. The CDR3 nucleotides are TGCGCCAGCAGGGGACTTGGGGGCCGCTCCTACAATGAGCAGTTCTTC.

By proportion, this clone is medium-sized. The chain couples TRBV7-3 to TRBJ2-7, with TRBD2 matching 9 bases. Germline-derived CDR1 and CDR2 are SGHTA and FQGTGA. This CDR3 is built from 13 residues. After removal of 6 bases from V and 5 bases from J, the junction contained 5 bases not matched to a gene. The CDR3 DNA sequence: TGTGCCAGCAGTATAGCGGGAGCCCACGAGCAGTACTTC. Protein product: CASSIAGAHEQYF.

The chain uses TRBV18 and TRBJ1-1, with D possibly being TRBD1 (6 bases). The ends were cut back, 3 bases at V and 6 bases at J, with 14 bases in the middle. Germline CDR1 KGHSH, CDR2 LQKENI. The CDR3 has 14 residues. CDR3 coding DNA: TGTGCCAGCTCACCCACGGACAGATATGCTGAAGCTTTCTTT. It codes for CASSPTDRYAEAFF.

V gene TRBV10-3 combines with J gene TRBJ2-1, with D perhaps being TRBD1 or TRBD2 (5 bases each). This CDR3 is 15 amino acids long. The germline V gene has CDR1 ENHRY and CDR2 SYGVKD. Trimming pared 0 bases from V and 8 bases from J, leaving 14 bases between. The CDR3 nucleotides are TGTGCCATCAGTGAGTCGACGAGGGGACGGTATGAGCAGTTCTTC. As protein: CAISESTRGRYEQFF.

Comments on this clone: Its ends do not fully match the called genes, so a read error is possible. The genes are TRBV7-6 and TRBJ2-3; D is ambiguous. Germline V lookup: CDR1 SGHVS, CDR2 FNYEAQ. CDR3 length: 13 amino acids. The CDR3 loop is CASSFGRTDTQYF. CDR3 DNA: TGTGCCAGCAGCTTTGGGCGCACGGATACGCAGTATTTT.

J is TRBJ1-2 and V is TRBV28; TRBD1 agrees at 10 bases. V gave up 7 bases and J gave up 2 bases; unmatched junction bases: 7. There are 15 residues in the CDR3. The germline gives CDR1 MDHEN, CDR2 SYDVKM. CDR3 DNA sequence: TGTGCCAGCACCCCCACGACAGGGGGCAACTATGGCTACACCTTC. Translated: CASTPTTGGNYGYTF.

The rearrangement joins TRBV5-4 to TRBJ2-7; D gene unclear. V lost 1 base and J lost 3, with 11 bases in between. This CDR3 spans 14 amino acids. The germline gives CDR1 SGHNT, CDR2 YYREEE (reference sequence). The CDR3 is CASSLKGLGYEQYF. The CDR3 bases are TGTGCCAGCAGCTTGAAGGGTCTAGGCTACGAGCAGTACTTC.

The genes are TRBV18 and TRBJ1-1; no definite D call. This CDR3 has 14 residues. V lost 3 bases and J 1 base, leaving 9 bases between the germline ends. Germline CDR1 is KGHSH and CDR2 is LQKENI. The CDR3 coding sequence is TGTGCCAGCTCACCTTTCCAGGAGAACACTGAAGCTTTCTTT. Protein sequence: CASSPFQENTEAFF.

The chain is built from TRBV7-8 and TRBJ2-2; 10 nucleotides line up with TRBD2. The germline V gene has CDR1 SGHVS and CDR2 FQNEAQ. The CDR3 totals 18 residues. Trimming cost V 6 bases and J 0 bases; bases outside gene matches: 10. CDR3 amino acids: CASRHPGLAITNTGELFF. The CDR3, as DNA: TGTGCCAGCAGGCACCCGGGACTAGCGATAACGAACACCGGGGAGCTGTTTTTT.

This rearrangement joins TRBV2 to TRBJ2-4; no definite D call. Looked up from germline, CDR1 is SNHLY and CDR2 is FYNNEI. There are 11 residues in the CDR3. V shed 7 bases and J shed 9 bases, with 10 bases lying between them. The CDR3 reads CASTTVGIQYF. In DNA form, the CDR3 reads TGTGCCAGCACGACGGTAGGCATTCAGTACTTC.

This chain joins TRBV4-1 and TRBJ1-2; no clear D. Between the trimmed V and J ends, which lost 1 base and 0 bases, there was a span of 9 bases. The V gene's germline CDR1 is MGHRA and CDR2 YSYEKL. The CDR3 extends over 15 amino acids. The CDR3 protein is CASSQVGRANYGYTF. In DNA form, the CDR3 reads TGCGCCAGCAGCCAAGTGGGCAGAGCTAACTATGGCTACACCTTC.

The table lists this clone with a count of one. The CDR3 loop is CASSLPTGLAGGGSYNEQFF. In nucleotides, the CDR3 is TGTGCCAGCAGTTTACCTACCGGACTAGCGGGAGGAGGCTCCTACAATGAGCAGTTCTTC. This sequence joins TRBV28 and TRBJ2-1; 14 nucleotides align to TRBD2. This CDR3 has 20 amino acids. V shed 2 bases and J 0 bases; nucleotides not matched to a gene: 9. Germline loops: CDR1 MDHEN, CDR2 SYDVKM.

This clone was detected only a few times. The CDR3 loop is CAWTGSGNTIYF. CDR3 sequence (DNA): TGTGCCTGGACCGGATCTGGAAACACCATATATTTT. The chain uses TRBV30 and TRBJ1-3; no clear D. V lost 4 bases, J lost 1 base, and 5 bases lay in between. The germline CDR1 and CDR2 sequences are GTSNPN and SVGIG (reference sequence). This CDR3 region has 12 residues.

This rearrangement joins TRBV28 to TRBJ2-2; 9 nucleotides line up with TRBD2. The length of the CDR3 is 17 residues. V gave up 2 bases and J gave up 2 bases; unmatched junction bases: 6. The V gene's germline CDR1 is MDHEN and CDR2 SYDVKM. CDR3 in DNA: TGTGCCAGCAGTTTACTCAGACTAGCGGATAACACCGGGGAGCTGTTTTTT. It specifies CASSLLRLADNTGELFF.

The CDR3 sequence is CASSFWNSPLHF. CDR3 sequence (DNA): TGTGCCAGCAGTTTTTGGAATTCACCCCTCCACTTT. J is TRBJ1-6 and V is TRBV27; no firm D call. The CDR3 runs 12 residues. V gave up 3 bases and J gave up 7 bases, with 4 bases separating them. Germline V lookup: CDR1 MNHEY, CDR2 SMNVEV (reference sequence).

The chain has TRBV7-8 and TRBJ1-1; D gene unclear. Germline V lookup: CDR1 SGHVS, CDR2 FQNEAQ. This CDR3 has 14 residues. Trimming cost V 3 bases and J 6 bases, with 14 bases left between them. Here the CDR3 reads CASSFDRGIPEAFF. The CDR3 DNA reads TGTGCCAGCAGCTTCGATCGGGGTATACCTGAAGCTTTCTTT.

This chain connects TRBV7-3 to TRBJ2-1, with no clear D. The CDR3 runs to 16 residues. Trimming removed 0 bases from V and 5 bases from J, with 14 bases in between. Germline V gene data show CDR1 as SGHTA and CDR2 as FQGTGA. The CDR3 region is CASSLTISGPNNEQFF. The CDR3 DNA reads as TGTGCCAGCAGCTTAACGATCTCCGGCCCCAACAATGAGCAGTTCTTC.